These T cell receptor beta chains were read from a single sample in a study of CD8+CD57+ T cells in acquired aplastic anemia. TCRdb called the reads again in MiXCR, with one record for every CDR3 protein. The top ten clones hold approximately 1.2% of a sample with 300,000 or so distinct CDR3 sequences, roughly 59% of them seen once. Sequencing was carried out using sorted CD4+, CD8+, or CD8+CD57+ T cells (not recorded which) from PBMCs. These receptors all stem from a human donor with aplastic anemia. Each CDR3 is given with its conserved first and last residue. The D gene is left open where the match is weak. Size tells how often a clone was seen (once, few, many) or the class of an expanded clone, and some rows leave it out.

CASSLEVLRGTGELFF,TGTGCCAGCAGCTTAGAAGTCCTACGGGGGACCGGGGAGCTGTTTTTT,TRBV7-8,many,TRBJ2-2,NA
CSARTLPGGEYEQYF,TGCAGTGCTAGAACGTTACCTGGTGGTGAGTACGAGCAGTACTTC,TRBV20-1,NA,TRBJ2-7,NA
CASSWERGGTDTQYF,TGTGCCAGCAGCTGGGAGCGGGGTGGCACAGATACGCAGTATTTT,TRBV7-8,once,TRBJ2-3,TRBD2
CASSEAIVRSDEQYF,TGTGCCAGCAGTGAAGCGATAGTCAGATCAGACGAGCAGTACTTC,TRBV2,NA,TRBJ2-7,NA
CASSDLTGVNEKLFF,TGTGCCAGTAGTGATTTGACAGGCGTTAATGAAAAACTGTTTTTT,TRBV19,many,TRBJ1-4,NA
CASRSFGTLQETQYF,TGTGCCAGCAGGTCCTTTGGGACATTACAAGAGACCCAGTACTTC,TRBV2,NA,TRBJ2-5,NA
CASSIVQGRSPLHF,TGTGCCAGTAGTATAGTCCAGGGACGTTCACCCCTCCACTTT,TRBV19,NA,TRBJ1-6,NA
CASRNNNYGYTF,TGTGCCAGTAGAAACAATAACTATGGCTACACCTTC,TRBV19,many,TRBJ1-2,NA
CASSDGTMDYEQYF,TGCGCCAGCAGTGATGGGACGATGGACTACGAGCAGTACTTC,TRBV10-1,many,TRBJ2-7,NA
CAISLNPNTEAFF,TGTGCCATCAGCCTGAACCCGAACACTGAAGCTTTCTTT,TRBV10-3,NA,TRBJ1-1,NA
CASGYRTSAFF,TGTGCTAGTGGATACAGGACTTCAGCTTTCTTT,TRBV12-5,NA,TRBJ1-1,NA
CSAFRSRAGFTGELFF,TGCAGTGCCTTCCGCTCAAGAGCGGGGTTCACCGGGGAGCTGTTTTTT,TRBV20-1,NA,TRBJ2-2,TRBD2
CAISESSAGETQYF,TGTGCCATCAGTGAGTCATCGGCGGGAGAGACCCAGTACTTC,TRBV10-3,few,TRBJ2-5,NA
CATSPGLAGANYEQYF,TGTGCCACCAGTCCCGGACTAGCGGGGGCGAACTACGAGCAGTACTTC,TRBV15,once,TRBJ2-7,TRBD2
CAIKSQENTEAFF,TGTGCCATCAAGAGCCAGGAGAACACTGAAGCTTTCTTT,TRBV10-3,NA,TRBJ1-1,NA
CAISDGTGVQPQHF,TGTGCCATCAGTGACGGGACAGGGGTTCAGCCCCAGCATTTT,TRBV10-3,NA,TRBJ1-5,TRBD1
CASSIAAGPNEQFF,TGTGCCAGCAGTATAGCGGCGGGGCCCAATGAGCAGTTCTTC,TRBV2,once,TRBJ2-1,NA
CASTQVGQGHTEAFF,TGTGCCAGTACCCAAGTAGGGCAGGGCCACACTGAAGCTTTCTTT,TRBV19,many,TRBJ1-1,NA
CSELKAGEGETQYF,TGCAGTGAGTTGAAGGCAGGGGAAGGGGAGACCCAGTACTTC,TRBV20-1,NA,TRBJ2-5,NA
CATSDFVTGQETQYF,TGTGCCACCAGTGATTTCGTCACAGGGCAAGAGACCCAGTACTTC,TRBV24-1,NA,TRBJ2-5,NA
CASNNRGKDGNTIYF,TGTGCCAGTAACAACAGGGGTAAGGATGGAAACACCATATATTTT,TRBV19,NA,TRBJ1-3,TRBD1
CSALRGSTDTRYF,TGCAGTGCTCTACGCGGGAGCACAGATACGCGGTATTTT,TRBV20-1,NA,TRBJ2-3,TRBD2
CASSLAGGVRDTQYF,TGTGCCAGCAGCTTAGCTGGGGGGGTGAGAGATACGCAGTATTTT,TRBV7-8,NA,TRBJ2-3,TRBD2
CASSEYLGIAGELFF,TGTGCCAGCAGTGAATATCTCGGGATAGCCGGGGAGCTGTTTTTT,TRBV25-1,many,TRBJ2-2,NA
CASRMPRDLGGYTF,TGTGCCAGTAGGATGCCAAGGGATTTGGGAGGCTACACCTTC,TRBV19,many,TRBJ1-2,NA
CSASWAGTLNSPLHF,TGCAGTGCTAGTTGGGCTGGGACCTTAAATTCACCCCTCCACTTT,TRBV20-1,NA,TRBJ1-6,NA
CASGTNTGELFF,TGTGCCAGCGGTACGAACACCGGGGAGCTGTTTTTT,TRBV7-6,NA,TRBJ2-2,NA
CASSPPNTEAFF,TGTGCCAGCTCACCCCCGAACACTGAAGCTTTCTTT,TRBV18,few,TRBJ1-1,NA
CASSGDQVSNQLQHF,TGTGCCAGCAGCGGAGACCAGGTGAGCAATCAGCTCCAGCATTTT,TRBV5-4,NA,TRBJ1-5,NA
CSVWDFYEQYF,TGCAGCGTTTGGGACTTTTACGAGCAGTACTTC,TRBV29-1,NA,TRBJ2-7,NA
CASSVEASYNEQFF,TGTGCCAGCAGCGTAGAAGCCTCCTACAATGAGCAGTTCTTC,TRBV9,NA,TRBJ2-1,NA
CASSLARGYTEAFF,TGTGCCAGCAGCTTAGCACGGGGCTATACTGAAGCTTTCTTT,TRBV7-9,NA,TRBJ1-1,NA
CASSFSGGHYEQYF,TGTGCCAGCAGTTTCTCAGGGGGCCATTACGAGCAGTACTTC,TRBV12-3/TRBV12-4,few,TRBJ2-7,TRBD1
CASSMGDSMNTEAFF,TGTGCCAGTAGTATGGGGGACAGCATGAACACTGAAGCTTTCTTT,TRBV19,NA,TRBJ1-1,TRBD1
CASKWTGLGYTF,TGTGCCAGCAAGTGGACAGGGTTAGGCTACACCTTC,TRBV2,few,TRBJ1-2,TRBD1
CASSESRATGELFF,TGTGCCAGCAGTGAATCCAGGGCCACCGGGGAGCTGTTTTTT,TRBV2,many,TRBJ2-2,NA